Detailed here is one T cell receptor beta chain. The data stem from a study of blood T cell repertoires in COVID-19. About the research overall: Donors in the United States, Italy and Spain gave samples during acute or convalescent COVID-19. PBMCs, B-cell-depleted T cells, or T cells were the source of the cDNA or gDNA that made up the material.

CDR3 length equals 15 residues. V gave up 1 base and J gave up 2 bases; unmatched junction bases: 4. Germline CDR1 is SEHNR and CDR2 is FQNEAQ (reference sequence). TCRdb's table, derived via immunoSEQ multiplex PCR, lists solely in-frame clones and lacks some. The sample records about 120,000 clones, roughly three quarters being singletons. Sequences were obtained from peripheral blood. V usage is TRBV7-9 and J usage is TRBJ1-1; 7 bases fit TRBD1. The sequence came from a human donor in a cohort sampled during active COVID-19. The CDR3 DNA reads TGTGCCAGCAGCTTAGTTAGGGGGCTAAACACTGAAGCTTTCTTT. It codes for CASSLVRGLNTEAFF.